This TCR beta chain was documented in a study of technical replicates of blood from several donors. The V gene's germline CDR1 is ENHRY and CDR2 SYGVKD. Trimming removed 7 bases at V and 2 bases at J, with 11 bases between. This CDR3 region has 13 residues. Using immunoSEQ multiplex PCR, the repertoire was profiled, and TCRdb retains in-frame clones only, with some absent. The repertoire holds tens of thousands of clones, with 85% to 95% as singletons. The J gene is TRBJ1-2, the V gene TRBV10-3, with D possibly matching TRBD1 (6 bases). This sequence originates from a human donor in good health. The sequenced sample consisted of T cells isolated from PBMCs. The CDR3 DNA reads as TGTGCCATCATGGAGGGGGGGAACTATGGCTACACCTTC. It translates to CAIMEGGNYGYTF.